The following is a TCR beta chain sequence with its context. Its antigen is still unknown. Germline assignment: CDR1 MNHEY and CDR2 SMNVEV (reference sequence). V lost 3 bases to trimming and J lost 2 bases; unmatched junction nucleotides: 8. CDR3 length: 16 amino acids. The data stem from a study of long-term antiretroviral therapy in people with HIV. Study-wide results and limits: Blood obtained between about 2004 and 2017 may reflect older ART regimens.

Each donor provided at least one pre-ART PBMC sample and at least two post-ART PBMC samples. Survey-level immunoSEQ v3.0 assays were run. Data came from immunoSEQ multiplex PCR; TCRdb stores just in-frame clones and leaves some out. This repertoire shows 25,000 to 35,000 clones, 90% to 95% found once; its top ten account for 2.7%. This receptor was obtained from a man aged 50-60 years with HIV. The sample here was unsorted PBMCs, taken more than 7.1 years after starting antiretroviral therapy. The genes are TRBV27 and TRBJ2-3, with 7 bases fitting TRBD1. The CDR3 loop is CASSFSVDRTTDTQYF. DNA of the CDR3: TGTGCCAGCAGTTTCAGTGTGGACAGGACCACAGATACGCAGTATTTT.